The 14 T cell receptor beta chains given below trace back to one sample, sequenced in a study of beta chain features in type 1 diabetes. Their target antigens are unknown. Broader study findings: Significant though moderate, a shortening of TCRB CDR3s appeared in all four CD4+ subsets of Type 1 diabetes patients.

Expressed TCRB transcripts were sequenced after all isolated RNA was converted to cDNA. Clones were sequenced by immunoSEQ multiplex PCR, and TCRdb holds only the in-frame ones, with some missing. Of around 710,000 clones in the sample, around 12% were seen once. The sequenced material came from naive CD4+ T cells from blood. The receptors come from a young man with type 1 diabetes.

The CDR3 DNA reads TGTGCCAGCAGCGTCCCAGGGGGCTATGGGGCCAACGTCCTGACTTTC. It specifies CASSVPGGYGANVLTF. The chain couples TRBV9 to TRBJ2-6; 8 nucleotides agree with TRBD1. Germline V gives CDR1 SGDLS, CDR2 YYNGEE. V shed 2 bases and J 3 bases; nucleotides not matched to a gene: 4. CDR3 size: 16 residues.

In its sample, this clone was seen a few times. V is TRBV7-9 and J is TRBJ1-2; D perhaps matches TRBD1 (5 bases). The CDR3 consists of 14 residues. V shed 5 bases and J shed 4 bases, with 14 bases lying between them. The germline V gene has CDR1 SEHNR and CDR2 FQNEAQ (reference sequence). The CDR3 sequence: CASSPPGDSYGYTF. The CDR3 DNA sequence: TGTGCCAGCAGCCCCCCGGGGGATAGCTATGGCTACACCTTC.

This chain connects TRBV14 to TRBJ2-2, with unresolved D. This CDR3 contains 15 residues. CDR1 is SGHDN and CDR2 is FVKESK in the germline V gene. CDR3 in DNA: TGTGCTTCGTCGGTGTCTCTGGCGCACACCGGGGAGCTGTTTTTT. It specifies CASSVSLAHTGELFF.

This clone was found a few times. The genes are TRBV29-1 and TRBJ1-3, with 8 bases lining up with TRBD1. In germline, CDR1 is SQVTM, CDR2 ANQGSEA. With V trimmed by 8 bases and J by 4 bases, 7 bases remained unmatched. The CDR3 has 13 residues. The CDR3 region has the DNA TGCAGCATTCAGGGGGCGTTGGGAAACACCATATATTTT. Translated: CSIQGALGNTIYF.

The chain is built from TRBV4-3 and TRBJ2-5; D gene ambiguous. There are 16 residues in the CDR3. V was shortened by 0 bases and J by 2 bases, with 13 bases between the two germline ends. Germline assignment: CDR1 LGHNA and CDR2 YSLEER. CDR3 region: CASSQDRSATQETQYF. The CDR3 DNA sequence: TGCGCCAGCAGCCAAGATCGATCAGCGACACAAGAGACCCAGTACTTC.

This chain links TRBV28 with TRBJ2-5; 7 bases are shared with TRBD2. The ends lost 6 bases at V and 5 bases at J; junction bases unmatched: 9. Germline V gives CDR1 MDHEN, CDR2 SYDVKM. The CDR3 runs to 14 residues. For the CDR3, the DNA is TGTGCCAGCAGACCAGGAAGGGGAGGGGAGACCCAGTACTTC. Translated: CASRPGRGGETQYF.

The V gene is TRBV5-4, the J gene TRBJ2-7, with a tentative D call TRBD1 (6 bases). V was trimmed by 0 bases and J by 5 bases, leaving 18 bases between them. The CDR3 contains 16 residues. The germline gives CDR1 SGHNT, CDR2 YYREEE (reference sequence). Written as DNA, the CDR3 is TGTGCCAGCAGCTTGGGAGGACAGCGGCCCGCCCACGAGCAGTACTTC. Protein: CASSLGGQRPAHEQYF.

The J gene is TRBJ2-3, the V gene TRBV5-1; perhaps TRBD1 as D (6 bases). Looked up from germline, CDR1 is SGHRS and CDR2 is YFSETQ. The ends were cut back, 2 bases at V and 2 bases at J, with 15 bases in the middle. The CDR3 is made up of 16 amino acids. The CDR3 region is CASSLTGQRYTDTQYF. CDR3 nucleotide sequence: TGCGCCAGCAGCTTAACGGGACAACGGTACACAGATACGCAGTATTTT.

This chain connects TRBV14 to TRBJ1-2; maybe TRBD1 (5 bases). V was clipped by 0 bases and J by 1 base, with 21 bases between them. The germline gives CDR1 SGHDN, CDR2 FVKESK. CDR3 size: 19 residues. This CDR3 is CASSQDVQGPRAFNYGYTF. CDR3 nucleotide sequence: TGTGCCAGCAGCCAAGACGTGCAGGGACCGAGAGCCTTTAACTATGGCTACACCTTC. Full variable domain (rest looked up from reference TRBV14 and TRBJ1-2): EAGVTQFPSHSVIEKGQTVTLRCDPISGHDNLYWYRRVMGKEIKFLLHFVKESKQDESGMPNNRFLAERTGGTYSTLKVQPAELEDSGVYFCASSQDVQGPRAFNYGYTFGSGTRLTVV.

In its sample, this clone was seen a few times. The gene calls are TRBV10-3 and TRBJ1-1, with D tentatively TRBD1 (6 bases). V lost 5 bases to trimming and J lost 0 bases, with 10 bases between them. The CDR3 is made up of 14 amino acids. Germline V gene data show CDR1 as ENHRY and CDR2 as SYGVKD. CDR3 bases: TGTGCCATCAGTAAACAGGGCCTGAACACTGAAGCTTTCTTT. Translated, it gives CAISKQGLNTEAFF.

The chain's CDR3 is CASSLGQGNTQPQHF. CDR3 nucleotides: TGTGCCAGCAGCCTAGGACAGGGCAACACTCAGCCCCAGCATTTT. This chain uses TRBV7-3 with TRBJ1-5; TRBD1 aligns across 8 bases. Trimming cost V 5 bases and J 6 bases; bases outside gene matches: 9. CDR1 is SGHTA and CDR2 is FQGTGA in the germline V gene. This CDR3 has 15 residues.

This clone was recorded once. The chain recombines TRBV5-4 with TRBJ1-2; D remains unclear. Germline lookup yields CDR1 SGHNT and CDR2 YYREEE (reference sequence). The CDR3 has 13 residues. Trimming left V 0 bases short and J 10 bases short, with 13 bases between. The DNA for the CDR3 is TGTGCCAGCAGCTTGGCCCGGGAGGAGGTCTACACCTTC. Translating it yields CASSLAREEVYTF.

This clone appeared a few times. The chain carries TRBV11-2 and TRBJ2-7, with D perhaps TRBD1 (6 bases). V was trimmed by 5 bases and J by 3 bases, leaving 8 bases between them. This CDR3 has 12 amino acids. Germline V lookup: CDR1 SGHAT, CDR2 FQNNGV. CDR3 loop: CASSTDSYEQYF. The CDR3 bases are TGTGCCAGCAGCACGGACAGCTACGAGCAGTACTTC.

The chain uses TRBV12-5 and TRBJ1-1, with D unclear. The CDR3 extends over 14 amino acids. Germline CDR1 reads LGHNT; CDR2 reads FRNRAP. Trimming removed 0 bases at V and 3 bases at J, with 8 bases between. CDR3 in amino acids: CASGLVQTDTEAFF. The CDR3 region has the DNA TGTGCTAGTGGTTTGGTACAAACCGACACTGAAGCTTTCTTT. Looking up the rest from reference TRBV12-5 and TRBJ1-1 gives the full variable domain: DARVTQTPRHKVTEMGQEVTMRCQPILGHNTVFWYRQTMMQGLELLAYFRNRAPLDDSGMPKDRFSAEMPDATLATLKIQPSEPRDSAVYFCASGLVQTDTEAFFGQGTRLTVV.